Following are 12 T cell receptor beta chains from one sample sequenced in a study of blood T cells in healthy people across ages (dated by TCRdb to the mid-2010s). Library preparation employed 5' RACE. The listed sequencing device is Illumina HiSeq 2500. A second PCR of about 6 to 12 cycles was performed with a sample-barcoded 5' primer and a J-beta primer mix. TCRdb's own reprocessing of the public reads used fastp at Q25 and MiXCR and kept productive beta chains. Every entry covers one CDR3 protein and lists the most common genes and DNA from its rows. Recorded for this sample are fewer than 650,000 distinct CDR3 sequences; roughly a quarter of them occurred a single time. The ten largest account for approximately 3.7% of the sample. The same specimen was also included in a second study, on T cells of mothers and their children.

Sequenced: blood. These receptors were obtained from a boy younger than 10 in good health.

The chain is built from TRBV12-3 or TRBV12-4 and TRBJ2-5; D may correspond to TRBD1 or TRBD2 (5 bases each). The better agreement between TRBJ2-7 and the DNA end casts doubt on the J call. The CDR3 consists of 12 residues. CDR3 nucleotide sequence: TGTGCCAGCAGTTATGAGGGGTACGAGCAGTACGTC. It specifies CASSYEGYEQYV.

The chain combines TRBV20-1 with TRBJ1-4; maybe TRBD1 (6 bases). Germline values: CDR1 DFQATT, CDR2 SNEGSKA (reference sequence). Trimming cost V 6 bases and J 2 bases, with 16 bases left between them. This CDR3 is built from 15 residues. For the CDR3, the DNA is TGCAGTGCGGGACAAGGCCCCATGACTAATGAAAAACTGTTTTTT. Translation gives CSAGQGPMTNEKLFF.

The rearrangement links TRBV3-1 to TRBJ1-1; no clear D gene. Per germline, CDR1 LGHDT and CDR2 YNNKEL (reference sequence). The CDR3 spans 17 residues. Trimming took 1 base from V and 0 from J, leaving 15 bases between them. The DNA for the CDR3 is TGTGCCAGCAGCCAAGCACTCCCGTGGTCGGTGAACACTGAAGCTTTCTTT. Residues: CASSQALPWSVNTEAFF. Supplemented by reference TRBV3-1 and TRBJ1-1, the full variable domain reads DTAVSQTPKYLVTQMGNDKSIKCEQNLGHDTMYWYKQDSKKFLKIMFSYNNKELIINETVPNRFSPKSPDKAHLNLHINSLELGDSAVYFCASSQALPWSVNTEAFFGQGTRLTVV.

This clonotype was recorded a few times. The rearrangement joins TRBV10-3 to TRBJ2-1, with 7 bases fitting TRBD1. Looked up from germline, CDR1 is ENHRY and CDR2 is SYGVKD. The CDR3 extends over 15 amino acids. V shed 5 bases and J 0 bases; nucleotides not matched to a gene: 4. The CDR3 bases are TGTGCCATCAGTCTGACAGGGACCTCCTACAATGAGCAGTTCTTC. It is translated as CAISLTGTSYNEQFF.

This clonotype was seen more than once but under ten times. V usage is TRBV5-6 and J usage is TRBJ2-7, with 7 bases matching TRBD2. The CDR3 contains 14 residues. CDR1 is SGHDT and CDR2 is YYEEEE in the germline V gene. The junction had 7 bases not matched to a gene; V was cut back by 4 bases and J by 3 bases. The chain's CDR3 is CASSPGTTHYEQYF. The CDR3 DNA reads TGTGCCAGCAGCCCTGGGACTACCCACTACGAGCAGTACTTC.

This clonotype has a count of ten or more. This chain joins TRBV10-3 and TRBJ1-1; a possible D gene is TRBD1 (5 bases). Germline CDR1 is ENHRY and CDR2 is SYGVKD. V was shortened by 2 bases and J by 1 base, with 8 bases between the two germline ends. CDR3 length: 14 residues. CDR3 nucleotide sequence: TGTGCCATCAGTGAGGGAAGGGGGAACACTGAAGCTTTCTTT. The encoded protein is CAISEGRGNTEAFF.

This clonotype appeared once. The genes are TRBV18 and TRBJ1-5; unclear D gene. This CDR3 is 15 amino acids long. In germline, CDR1 is KGHSH, CDR2 LQKENI. V lost 4 bases and J 3 bases, leaving 13 bases between the germline ends. CDR3 sequence (DNA): TGTGCCAGCTCACGCGACGGAGGCCTCAATCAGCCCCAGCATTTT. Amino acids: CASSRDGGLNQPQHF.

The J gene is TRBJ2-5, the V gene TRBV24-1, with TRBD2 matching over 8 bases. CDR1 and CDR2 from the germline V gene are KGHDR and SFDVKD. V trimming: 0 bases; J trimming: 5 bases; junction bases outside the gene matches: 4. The CDR3 consists of 15 residues. CDR3 coding DNA: TGTGCCACCAGTGATTTGCGGGAGGGCCTTGAGACCCAGTACTTC. Translating gives CATSDLREGLETQYF.

The V call is TRBV30, the J call TRBJ2-3, with 7 bases lining up with TRBD1. Germline-derived CDR1 and CDR2 are GTSNPN and SVGIG (reference sequence). CDR3 length equals 15 residues. The V and J ends lost 0 bases and 2 bases, in that order; junction bases with no gene match: 5. CDR3 sequence: CAWSVTGAVTDTQYF. The CDR3, as DNA: TGTGCCTGGAGTGTAACAGGGGCCGTCACAGATACGCAGTATTTT.

This clonotype came up a few times. The rearrangement uses TRBV7-9 and TRBJ1-2; perhaps TRBD1 as D (6 bases). With 4 bases removed from V and 8 bases from J, the gap between germline ends came to 14 bases. This CDR3 has 13 amino acids. Germline CDR1 reads SEHNR; CDR2 reads FQNEAQ (reference sequence). The CDR3, as DNA: TGTGCCAGCAGCTCTGCACAGGGTCAGGGCTACACCTTC. Protein sequence: CASSSAQGQGYTF.

This clonotype was recorded at least ten times. The chain is built from TRBV7-9 and TRBJ2-3; 8 bases match TRBD1. The germline CDR1 and CDR2 sequences are SEHNR and FQNEAQ (reference sequence). The CDR3 sequence is 15 residues long. Trimming took 1 base from V and 2 from J; bases not matched to a gene: 2. The DNA for the CDR3 is TGTGCCAGCAGCTTAGGGACAGGGCACACAGATACGCAGTATTTT. It yields the protein CASSLGTGHTDTQYF.

This clonotype was detected only a few times. The CDR3 DNA follows: TGCGCCAGCAGCCAAGCTCTAGCGGGCCCCTCCTACAATGAGCAGTTCTTC. This codes for CASSQALAGPSYNEQFF. The chain carries TRBV4-1 and TRBJ2-1; TRBD2 matches 8 bases. The J segment lost 0 bases and the V segment lost 1 base, leaving 5 bases of the junction unmatched. The CDR3 loop spans 17 amino acids. From germline, CDR1 is MGHRA and CDR2 YSYEKL.